A single TCR beta chain is shown here with its context. The entry originates in a study of T cells in Graves' hyperthyroidism and ophthalmopathy. RNA transcripts were the template for amplifying TCR beta CDR3 regions. The TCR CDR3 was amplified in a first-round RT-PCR using the HTBI primer set. MiXCR was run by TCRdb on the multiplex PCR reads, yielding one entry per CDR3 protein. The profile shows some 460,000 distinct CDR3 sequences, 15% to 18% of them singletons. Reasons for excluding patients were uncontrolled infection, other autoimmune disease, pregnancy or lactation. The clonotype was recovered from a woman in her late teens or twenties with Graves' hyperthyroidism. The sequenced material came from blood.

CDR3 sequence reads: CASSSPPRGITEKLFF. The CDR3, as DNA: TGTGCCAGCAGCTCCCCCCCGAGAGGGATCACTGAAAAACTGTTTTTT. The rearrangement joins TRBV7-3 to TRBJ1-4; no clear D. The V end was cut by 4 bases, the J end by 7 bases, with 19 bases between. CDR1 and CDR2 from the germline V gene are SGHTA and FQGTGA. The CDR3 has 16 amino acids.